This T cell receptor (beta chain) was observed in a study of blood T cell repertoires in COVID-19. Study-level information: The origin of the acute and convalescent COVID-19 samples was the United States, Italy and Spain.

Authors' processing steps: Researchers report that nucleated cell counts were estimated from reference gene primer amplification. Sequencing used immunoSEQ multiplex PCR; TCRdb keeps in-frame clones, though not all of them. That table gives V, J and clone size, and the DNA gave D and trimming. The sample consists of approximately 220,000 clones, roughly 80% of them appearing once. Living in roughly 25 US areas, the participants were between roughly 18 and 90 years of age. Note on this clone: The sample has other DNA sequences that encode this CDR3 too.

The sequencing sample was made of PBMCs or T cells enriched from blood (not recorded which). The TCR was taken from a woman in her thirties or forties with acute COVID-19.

This CDR3 is CASRAYNEQFF. CDR3 DNA: TGTGCCAGTAGGGCATACAATGAGCAGTTCTTC. The chain links TRBV19 to TRBJ2-1; D ambiguous. Per the germline V gene, CDR1 is LNHDA and CDR2 is SQIVND (reference sequence). This CDR3 spans 11 amino acids. V was shortened by 6 bases and J by 4 bases, with 4 bases between the two germline ends.